This note documents a single T cell receptor beta chain sequence. The protocol was immunoSEQ multiplex PCR, while the TCRdb copy is restricted to in-frame clones and leaves out a portion. The data show about 44,000 clones, around nine tenths seen once. This record belongs to a study of T cell changes during pregnancy in multiple sclerosis. Per germline, CDR1 ENHRY and CDR2 SYGVKD. The CDR3 totals 15 residues. The trim removed 10 bases at V and 0 bases at J, leaving 9 bases unmatched. This material consisted of CD4+ T cells from peripheral blood mononuclear cells, taken in the first trimester of pregnancy. J is TRBJ2-5 and V is TRBV10-3, with TRBD1 identical over 9 bases. The sequence derives from a female donor with multiple sclerosis, enrolled in a pregnancy study. The CDR3, as DNA: TGTGCCACCAGACAGGGACAGGGCAACCAAGAGACCCAGTACTTC. Its translation is CATRQGQGNQETQYF.